This T cell receptor beta chain comes out of a study of blood T cell repertoires in COVID-19. Turning to the study itself: Both acute and convalescent COVID-19 samples were obtained from the United States, Italy and Spain. Sources were T cells, B-cell-depleted T cells, or PBMCs; the material itself was cDNA or gDNA.

Germline assignment: CDR1 GTSNPN and CDR2 SVGIG (reference sequence). This CDR3 contains 14 residues. V lost 8 bases, J lost 4 bases, and 20 bases lay in between. In the study's own analysis: Reference gene primers were amplified, and this amplification served to estimate nucleated cell counts. Assay used: immunoSEQ multiplex PCR; TCRdb lists only in-frame clones, some missing. From that table come the V and J calls and clone size; the DNA was used to work out D and trimming. The profile covers under 250,000 clones, with roughly 83% appearing a single time and approximately 6.2% taken by the ten largest. Seattle-derived patients entered the study during active infection and were followed longitudinally.

The gene calls are TRBV30 and TRBJ2-5; a weak D match, TRBD1 (6 bases). Material for sequencing was peripheral blood. The receptor was isolated from a woman aged 80 or over with COVID-19, enrolled during active disease. The CDR3 DNA is TGTGCCGGAACTCCAGGGGACCGAGGAGAGACCCAGTACTTC. As protein: CAGTPGDRGETQYF.